One sample yielded the 31 T cell receptor beta chains listed below, sequenced in a study of cytomegalovirus exposure and HLA in healthy donors. The assay was immunoSEQ multiplex PCR, and TCRdb's table has in-frame clones only and misses some. Here the sample spans about 83,000 clones, 90% to 97% being singletons. The sequenced sample consisted of PBMCs. These receptors all come from a woman aged 18-30 years in good health and CMV-seronegative.

In this sample, this clone turned up once. Written as DNA, the CDR3 is TGTGCCAGCAGTGATGGGATCCTTACGGGGGAGCCCCAGCATTTT. This codes for CASSDGILTGEPQHF. The chain links TRBV2 to TRBJ1-5, with D maybe TRBD1 (5 bases). Germline loops: CDR1 SNHLY, CDR2 FYNNEI. V lost 3 bases and J 8 bases, leaving 17 bases between the germline ends. The CDR3 has 15 amino acids.

The chain is built from TRBV29-1 and TRBJ1-3; TRBD1 matches 9 bases. V gave up 7 bases and J gave up 4 bases; unmatched junction bases: 5. The CDR3 length is 13 residues. CDR1 SQVTM and CDR2 ANQGSEA come from the germline V gene. CDR3 DNA: TGCAGCGGTAGGACAGGGGTAGGAAACACCATATATTTT. Translation: CSGRTGVGNTIYF.

Only one count was recorded for this clone. This chain links TRBV7-6 with TRBJ2-4; 9 bases agree with TRBD2. V lost 2 bases, J lost 1 base, and 15 bases stayed unmatched. Germline V gene sequence: CDR1 SGHVS, CDR2 FNYEAQ. CDR3 length: 20 amino acids. CDR3 amino acids: CASSLLPTSASGKAKNIQYF. In nucleotides, the CDR3 is TGTGCCAGCAGCTTACTCCCGACCAGCGCTAGCGGGAAGGCCAAAAACATTCAGTACTTC.

The J gene is TRBJ1-1, the V gene TRBV7-6, with D hard to call. The CDR3 is 14 amino acids. CDR1 and CDR2 (germline): SGHVS, FNYEAQ. V shed 5 bases and J shed 1 base, with 11 bases lying between them. The CDR3 loop is CASSPIAGNTEAFF. DNA of the CDR3: TGTGCCAGCAGCCCCATCGCAGGGAACACTGAAGCTTTCTTT. Full variable domain (outside the CDR3, taken from reference TRBV7-6 and TRBJ1-1): GAGVSQSPRYKVTKRGQDVALRCDPISGHVSLYWYRQALGQGPEFLTYFNYEAQQDKSGLPNDRFSAERPEGSISTLTIQRTEQRDSAMYRCASSPIAGNTEAFFGQGTRLTVV.

The CDR3 protein is CASSSGQVLYEQYF. Written as DNA, the CDR3 is TGTGCCAGCAGTTCGGGACAGGTGCTCTACGAGCAGTACTTC. V and J are TRBV6-5 and TRBJ2-7; TRBD1 matches 8 bases. The CDR3 runs to 14 residues. V dropped 4 bases and J dropped 3; count of bases not matched to a gene: 5. CDR1 MNHEY and CDR2 SVGAGI come from the germline V gene.

Comments on this clone: This sample includes further DNA sequences coding for the same CDR3. The V and J genes are TRBV25-1 and TRBJ2-3, with D possibly matching TRBD2 (5 bases). The CDR3 has 12 residues. Germline V gene lookup returns CDR1 MGHDK and CDR2 SYGVNS. V lost 6 bases and J lost 1, with 5 bases in between. For the CDR3, the DNA is TGTGCCAGCAGGCGGGGCACAGATACGCAGTATTTT. Translating gives CASRRGTDTQYF.

The chain recombines TRBV5-1 with TRBJ1-3; the D gene is possibly TRBD1 (5 bases). This CDR3 has 16 amino acids. Germline assignment: CDR1 SGHRS and CDR2 YFSETQ. Deletions cut 3 bases from V and 1 base from J, with 14 bases between. The CDR3 DNA reads TGCGCCAGCAGCTCCCAAGGGGCCGGATCTGGAAACACCATATATTTT. It translates to CASSSQGAGSGNTIYF.

This chain uses TRBV27 with TRBJ2-7; D unclear. Germline loops: CDR1 MNHEY, CDR2 SMNVEV (reference sequence). V gave up 3 bases and J gave up 6 bases, with 15 bases separating them. The CDR3 is made up of 14 amino acids. The CDR3 DNA follows: TGTGCCAGCAGTTTGTCGCGTCGGTGGAGCGAGCAGTACTTC. Translated, it gives CASSLSRRWSEQYF.

This sequence joins TRBV30 and TRBJ1-2, with 9 bases lining up with TRBD1. Trimming cost V 4 bases and J 0 bases; bases outside gene matches: 12. Germline V gene sequence: CDR1 GTSNPN, CDR2 SVGIG (reference sequence). The CDR3 runs to 17 residues. This CDR3 is CAWTSAGQGRANYGYTF. CDR3 in DNA: TGTGCCTGGACGAGCGCGGGACAGGGTAGGGCTAACTATGGCTACACCTTC.

The rearrangement joins TRBV6-5 to TRBJ1-4; the D is unclear. The V gene lost 0 bases and the J gene lost 5 bases, with 13 bases spanning the gap. This CDR3 has 16 amino acids. Looked up from germline, CDR1 is MNHEY and CDR2 is SVGAGI. The CDR3, as DNA: TGTGCCAGCAGTTACTCGACGGGAACGGGGAATGAAAAACTGTTTTTT. The encoded protein is CASSYSTGTGNEKLFF.

The chain recombines TRBV20-1 with TRBJ2-3; perhaps TRBD2 as D (5 bases). The CDR3 runs 11 residues. Trimming removed 1 base at V and 7 bases at J, with 6 bases between. CDR1 is DFQATT and CDR2 is SNEGSKA in the germline V gene (reference sequence). The CDR3 region has the DNA TGCAGTGCTAGAGGAGGGTATACGCAGTATTTT. Its protein product is CSARGGYTQYF.

This clone was detected once. This chain uses TRBV21-1 with TRBJ1-5; the table's D call of TRBD1 was not tested on the DNA. TRBV21-1 is reported as a pseudogene. The CDR3 totals 17 residues. The CDR3, as DNA: TGTGCCAGCAGCAAGCGGACAGGGGTGGACCGTGGGCAGCCCCAGCATTTT. This codes for CASSKRTGVDRGQPQHF.

This clone was counted a few times. The chain is built from TRBV10-3 and TRBJ2-7; 8 nucleotides align to TRBD1. V shed 11 bases and J 0 bases; nucleotides not matched to a gene: 9. CDR1 is ENHRY and CDR2 is SYGVKD in the germline V gene. The length of the CDR3 is 14 residues. The DNA of the CDR3 is TGTGCCGCCCGACAGGGGCCGGACTCCTACGAGCAGTACTTC. Translation gives CAARQGPDSYEQYF.

This chain links TRBV5-1 with TRBJ2-1, with TRBD2 identical over 7 bases. V lost 4 bases, J lost 7 bases, and 2 bases stayed unmatched. Germline V gene data show CDR1 as SGHRS and CDR2 as YFSETQ. This CDR3 contains 12 residues. CDR3: CASSPSGNEQFF. The DNA for the CDR3 is TGCGCCAGCAGCCCTAGCGGAAATGAGCAGTTCTTC.

The V and J genes are TRBV30 and TRBJ2-5, with D perhaps matching TRBD1 (6 bases). The V and J ends lost 5 bases and 5 bases respectively, with 12 bases between them. Germline loops: CDR1 GTSNPN, CDR2 SVGIG (reference sequence). The CDR3 consists of 12 residues. The CDR3 sequence is CAWAGVGETQYF. For the CDR3, the DNA is TGTGCCTGGGCAGGGGTCGGGGAGACCCAGTACTTC.

This chain links TRBV2 with TRBJ1-3; 8 bases map to TRBD1. The germline V gene encodes CDR1 SNHLY and CDR2 FYNNEI. Trimming cost V 4 bases and J 3 bases; bases outside gene matches: 11. There are 17 residues in the CDR3. The CDR3 loop is CASSGRTGPTSGNTIYF. In DNA, the CDR3 is TGTGCCAGCAGTGGGAGGACAGGGCCCACGAGTGGAAACACCATATATTTT.

The rearrangement uses TRBV20-1 and TRBJ2-1, with 7 bases aligning to TRBD2. Looked up from germline, CDR1 is DFQATT and CDR2 is SNEGSKA (reference sequence). The CDR3 runs to 11 residues. The ends lost 8 bases at V and 5 bases at J; junction bases unmatched: 3. CDR3 in amino acids: CSHAGDNEQFF. The CDR3 DNA sequence: TGCAGTCACGCGGGAGACAATGAGCAGTTCTTC.

As concerns this clone: One end of the junction does not line up with germline, which may come from a read error. This sequence joins TRBV28 and TRBJ2-6, with 12 bases lining up with TRBD2. The CDR3 runs to 16 residues. Germline-derived CDR1 and CDR2 are MDHEN and SYDVKM. This CDR3 reads CLTSGRKSSGANVLTF. The CDR3 coding sequence is TGCTTAACTAGCGGGAGGAAAAGCTCTGGGGCCAACGTCCTGACTTTC.

In this sample, this clone turned up once. The rearrangement joins TRBV27 to TRBJ2-7; 14 bases are shared with TRBD2. The CDR3 is 18 amino acids. J lost 0 bases, V lost 6 bases, and 10 bases had no gene match. Per the germline V gene, CDR1 is MNHEY and CDR2 is SMNVEV (reference sequence). CDR3: CASRKIGTSGSSSYEQYF. In nucleotides, the CDR3 is TGTGCCAGCAGAAAAATCGGGACTAGCGGGAGCAGCTCCTACGAGCAGTACTTC.

There are a few counts of this clone. V is TRBV18 and J is TRBJ2-7, with D hard to call. CDR1 is KGHSH and CDR2 is LQKENI in the germline V gene. The CDR3 sequence is 13 residues long. Between the trimmed V and J ends, which lost 2 bases and 0 bases, there was a span of 5 bases. The CDR3: CASSPASSYEQYF. CDR3 DNA sequence: TGTGCCAGCTCACCAGCTAGCTCCTACGAGCAGTACTTC.

This clone appeared once. The V gene is TRBV2, the J gene TRBJ2-3; D possibly corresponds to TRBD2 (5 bases). The V end was cut by 3 bases, the J end by 0 bases, with 10 bases between. CDR1 is SNHLY and CDR2 is FYNNEI in the germline V gene. This CDR3 contains 15 residues. The CDR3 DNA reads as TGTGCCAGCAGTGACGAGGGAACTAGCACAGATACGCAGTATTTT. This translates into CASSDEGTSTDTQYF. The whole variable domain, filled in from reference TRBV2 and TRBJ2-3, reads EPEVTQTPSHQVTQMGQEVILRCVPISNHLYFYWYRQILGQKVEFLVSFYNNEISEKSEIFDDQFSVERPDGSNFTLKIRSTKLEDSAMYFCASSDEGTSTDTQYFGPGTRLTVL.

The chain joins TRBV7-2 to TRBJ2-7, with 12 nucleotides matching TRBD2. The CDR3 is 16 residues long. V was pared by 5 bases and J by 5 bases, with 10 bases of the junction left unmatched. Germline V gives CDR1 SGHTA, CDR2 FQGNSA. The CDR3 DNA reads as TGTGCCAGCAGCATCCGACTAGCGGGAGTTGGGAACGAGCAGTACTTC. Amino acids: CASSIRLAGVGNEQYF.

The chain uses TRBV13 and TRBJ2-1; 7 nucleotides agree with TRBD2. With V trimmed by 5 bases and J by 3 bases, 10 bases remained unmatched. Germline V gene data show CDR1 as PRHDT and CDR2 as FYEKMQ (reference sequence). This CDR3 is 16 amino acids long. The CDR3 here is CASSTPSGHGYNEQFF. In nucleotides, the CDR3 is TGTGCCAGCAGCACCCCTAGCGGCCACGGCTACAATGAGCAGTTCTTC.

V is TRBV7-9 and J is TRBJ1-1, with D possibly matching TRBD1 (6 bases). Germline V gives CDR1 SEHNR, CDR2 FQNEAQ (reference sequence). There are 14 residues in the CDR3. Trimming took 3 bases from V and 1 from J, leaving 9 bases between them. The DNA of the CDR3 is TGTGCCAGCAGCTTCCAGGGACAGAACACTGAAGCTTTCTTT. Amino acids: CASSFQGQNTEAFF. Variable domain in full (rest from reference TRBV7-9 and TRBJ1-1): DTGVSQNPRHKITKRGQNVTFRCDPISEHNRLYWYRQTLGQGPEFLTYFQNEAQLEKSRLLSDRFSAERPKGSFSTLEIQRTEQGDSAMYLCASSFQGQNTEAFFGQGTRLTVV.

J is TRBJ1-1 and V is TRBV6-6; unclear D gene. Germline V gene sequence: CDR1 MNHNY, CDR2 SVGAGI (reference sequence). Deletions cut 2 bases from V and 0 bases from J, with 7 bases between. This CDR3 spans 14 amino acids. DNA for the CDR3: TGTGCCAGCAGTTACCCCGAGTTGAACACTGAAGCTTTCTTT. Encoded protein: CASSYPELNTEAFF.

This clone was seen a single time. The V call is TRBV30, the J call TRBJ2-2; D not resolved. Trimming cost V 2 bases and J 7 bases, with 5 bases left between them. The CDR3 has 11 amino acids. Germline CDR1 GTSNPN, CDR2 SVGIG (reference sequence). The CDR3 spells CAWSPRGELFF. The CDR3 nucleotides read TGTGCCTGGAGTCCCCGCGGGGAGCTGTTTTTT.

The rearrangement joins TRBV4-1 to TRBJ2-7; 11 bases line up with TRBD2. The CDR3 extends over 18 amino acids. Trimming removed 0 bases from V and 2 bases from J; junction bases left unmatched: 9. Germline V gene data show CDR1 as MGHRA and CDR2 as YSYEKL. The CDR3 protein is CASSQDLVVAGGPYEQYF. As DNA, the CDR3 is TGCGCCAGCAGCCAAGATTTGGTAGTAGCGGGAGGGCCCTACGAGCAGTACTTC.

The chain recombines TRBV6-5 with TRBJ2-7, with a possible D match to TRBD1 (6 bases). Germline V gene lookup returns CDR1 MNHEY and CDR2 SVGAGI. The CDR3 runs to 13 residues. The germline V and J ends were trimmed by 5 bases and 0 bases, with 8 bases remaining between them. The CDR3 loop is CASSGQSSYEQYF. The CDR3, as DNA: TGTGCCAGCAGTGGACAGTCCTCCTACGAGCAGTACTTC.

This chain uses TRBV18 with TRBJ1-2; 9 bases fit TRBD1. Unmatched junction bases numbered 10, after V lost 4 bases and J lost 10 bases. Germline V CDR1 and CDR2: KGHSH, LQKENI. This CDR3 comprises 14 residues. The CDR3 loop reads CASSRSTGGYLYTF. The DNA of the CDR3 is TGTGCCAGCTCACGATCGACAGGGGGGTATCTCTACACCTTC.

This chain links TRBV11-3 with TRBJ2-1; 13 bases line up with TRBD2. The CDR3 runs to 16 residues. The trim removed 5 bases at V and 7 bases at J, leaving 8 bases unmatched. Germline CDR1 SGHNT, CDR2 YENEEA. In DNA, the CDR3 is TGTGCCAGCAGCCATGGGCTGACTAGCGGGAGGAATGAGCAGTTCTTC. Its protein product is CASSHGLTSGRNEQFF. Using reference TRBV11-3 and TRBJ2-1 for the parts outside the CDR3, the full variable domain is EAGVVQSPRYKIIEKKQPVAFWCNPISGHNTLYWYLQNLGQGPELLIRYENEEAVDDSQLPKDRFSAERLKGVDSTLKIQPAELGDSAVYLCASSHGLTSGRNEQFFGPGTRLTVL.

V gene TRBV2 combines with J gene TRBJ1-4, with 8 positions matching TRBD1. J gave up 5 bases and V 7 bases, and 6 bases lay outside the gene matches. The CDR3 has 14 residues. The germline gives CDR1 SNHLY, CDR2 FYNNEI. The CDR3 nucleotides read TGTGCCAGCAAACCGGACAGGGAGAATGAAAAACTGTTTTTT. The encoded protein is CASKPDRENEKLFF.